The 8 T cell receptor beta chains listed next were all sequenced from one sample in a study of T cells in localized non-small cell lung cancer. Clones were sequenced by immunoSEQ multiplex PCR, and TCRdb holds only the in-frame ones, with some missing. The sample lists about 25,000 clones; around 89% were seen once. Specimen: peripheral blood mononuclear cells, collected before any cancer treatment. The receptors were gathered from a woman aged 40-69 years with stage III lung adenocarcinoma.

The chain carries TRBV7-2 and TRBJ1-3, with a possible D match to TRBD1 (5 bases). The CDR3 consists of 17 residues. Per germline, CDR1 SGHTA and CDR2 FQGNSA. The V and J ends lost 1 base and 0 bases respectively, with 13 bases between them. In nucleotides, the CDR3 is TGTGCCAGCAGCTTAGGGGGGGGAGGTAACTCTGGAAACACCATATATTTT. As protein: CASSLGGGGNSGNTIYF. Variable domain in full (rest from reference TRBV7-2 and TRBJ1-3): GAGVSQSPSNKVTEKGKDVELRCDPISGHTALYWYRQSLGQGLEFLIYFQGNSAPDKSGLPSDRFSAERTGGSVSTLTIQRTQQEDSAVYLCASSLGGGGNSGNTIYFGEGSWLTVV.

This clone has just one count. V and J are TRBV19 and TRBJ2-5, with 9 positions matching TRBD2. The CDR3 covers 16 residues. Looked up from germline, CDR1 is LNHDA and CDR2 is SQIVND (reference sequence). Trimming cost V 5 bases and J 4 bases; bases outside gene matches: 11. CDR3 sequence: CASSQGGGGAGETQYF. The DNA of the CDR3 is TGTGCCAGTAGTCAAGGCGGCGGGGGGGCTGGAGAGACCCAGTACTTC.

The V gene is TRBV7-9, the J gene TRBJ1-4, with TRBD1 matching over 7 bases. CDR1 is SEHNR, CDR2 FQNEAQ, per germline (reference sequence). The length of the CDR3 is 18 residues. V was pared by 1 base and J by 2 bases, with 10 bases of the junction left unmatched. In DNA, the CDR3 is TGTGCCAGCAGCTTAGAAATTGTGACAGGGACCACTAATGAAAAACTGTTTTTT. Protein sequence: CASSLEIVTGTTNEKLFF.

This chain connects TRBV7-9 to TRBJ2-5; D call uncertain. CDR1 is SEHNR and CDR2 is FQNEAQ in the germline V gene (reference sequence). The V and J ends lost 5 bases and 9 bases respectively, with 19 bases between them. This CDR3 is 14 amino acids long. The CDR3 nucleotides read TGTGCCAGCAGCCCACGGACGTCTCCTCGGGCCCAGTACTTC. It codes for CASSPRTSPRAQYF.

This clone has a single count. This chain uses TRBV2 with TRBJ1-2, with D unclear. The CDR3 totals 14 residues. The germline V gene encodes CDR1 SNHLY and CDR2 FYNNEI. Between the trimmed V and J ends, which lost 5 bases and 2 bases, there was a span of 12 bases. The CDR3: CASSSGTANYGYTF. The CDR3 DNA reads TGTGCCAGCAGTTCGGGAACAGCGAACTATGGCTACACCTTC.

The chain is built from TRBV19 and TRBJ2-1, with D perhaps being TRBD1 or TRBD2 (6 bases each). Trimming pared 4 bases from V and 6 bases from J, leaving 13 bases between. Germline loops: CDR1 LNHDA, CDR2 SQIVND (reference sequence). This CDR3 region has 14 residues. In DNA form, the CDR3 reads TGTGCCAGTAGTAGCGGAGGGGGTCTCAATGAGCAGTTCTTC. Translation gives CASSSGGGLNEQFF.

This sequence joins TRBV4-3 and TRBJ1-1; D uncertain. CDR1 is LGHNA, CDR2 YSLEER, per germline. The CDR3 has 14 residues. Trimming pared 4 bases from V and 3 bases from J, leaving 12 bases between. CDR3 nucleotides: TGCGCCAGCAGCCTTCAAATTCTTCACACTGAAGCTTTCTTT. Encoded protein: CASSLQILHTEAFF.

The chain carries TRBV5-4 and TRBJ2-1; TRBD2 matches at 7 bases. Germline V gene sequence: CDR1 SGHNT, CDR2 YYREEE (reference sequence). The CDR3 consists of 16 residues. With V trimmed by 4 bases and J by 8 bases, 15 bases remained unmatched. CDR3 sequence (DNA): TGTGCCAGCAGCGCAACAACACCGGGACTAAACTATGAGCAGTTCTTC. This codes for CASSATTPGLNYEQFF.